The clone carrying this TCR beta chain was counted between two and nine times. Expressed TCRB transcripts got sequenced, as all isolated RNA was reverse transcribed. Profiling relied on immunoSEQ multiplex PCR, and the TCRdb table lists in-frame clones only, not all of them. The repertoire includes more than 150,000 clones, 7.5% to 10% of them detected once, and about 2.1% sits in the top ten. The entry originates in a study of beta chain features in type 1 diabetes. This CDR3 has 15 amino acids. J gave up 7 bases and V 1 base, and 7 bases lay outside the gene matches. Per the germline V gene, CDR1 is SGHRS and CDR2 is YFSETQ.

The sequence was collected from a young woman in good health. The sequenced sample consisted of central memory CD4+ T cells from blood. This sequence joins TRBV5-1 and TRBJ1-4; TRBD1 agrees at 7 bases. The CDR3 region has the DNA TGCGCCAGCAGCTTGTCTAAGGGGGCTGGTGAAAAACTGTTTTTT. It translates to CASSLSKGAGEKLFF.